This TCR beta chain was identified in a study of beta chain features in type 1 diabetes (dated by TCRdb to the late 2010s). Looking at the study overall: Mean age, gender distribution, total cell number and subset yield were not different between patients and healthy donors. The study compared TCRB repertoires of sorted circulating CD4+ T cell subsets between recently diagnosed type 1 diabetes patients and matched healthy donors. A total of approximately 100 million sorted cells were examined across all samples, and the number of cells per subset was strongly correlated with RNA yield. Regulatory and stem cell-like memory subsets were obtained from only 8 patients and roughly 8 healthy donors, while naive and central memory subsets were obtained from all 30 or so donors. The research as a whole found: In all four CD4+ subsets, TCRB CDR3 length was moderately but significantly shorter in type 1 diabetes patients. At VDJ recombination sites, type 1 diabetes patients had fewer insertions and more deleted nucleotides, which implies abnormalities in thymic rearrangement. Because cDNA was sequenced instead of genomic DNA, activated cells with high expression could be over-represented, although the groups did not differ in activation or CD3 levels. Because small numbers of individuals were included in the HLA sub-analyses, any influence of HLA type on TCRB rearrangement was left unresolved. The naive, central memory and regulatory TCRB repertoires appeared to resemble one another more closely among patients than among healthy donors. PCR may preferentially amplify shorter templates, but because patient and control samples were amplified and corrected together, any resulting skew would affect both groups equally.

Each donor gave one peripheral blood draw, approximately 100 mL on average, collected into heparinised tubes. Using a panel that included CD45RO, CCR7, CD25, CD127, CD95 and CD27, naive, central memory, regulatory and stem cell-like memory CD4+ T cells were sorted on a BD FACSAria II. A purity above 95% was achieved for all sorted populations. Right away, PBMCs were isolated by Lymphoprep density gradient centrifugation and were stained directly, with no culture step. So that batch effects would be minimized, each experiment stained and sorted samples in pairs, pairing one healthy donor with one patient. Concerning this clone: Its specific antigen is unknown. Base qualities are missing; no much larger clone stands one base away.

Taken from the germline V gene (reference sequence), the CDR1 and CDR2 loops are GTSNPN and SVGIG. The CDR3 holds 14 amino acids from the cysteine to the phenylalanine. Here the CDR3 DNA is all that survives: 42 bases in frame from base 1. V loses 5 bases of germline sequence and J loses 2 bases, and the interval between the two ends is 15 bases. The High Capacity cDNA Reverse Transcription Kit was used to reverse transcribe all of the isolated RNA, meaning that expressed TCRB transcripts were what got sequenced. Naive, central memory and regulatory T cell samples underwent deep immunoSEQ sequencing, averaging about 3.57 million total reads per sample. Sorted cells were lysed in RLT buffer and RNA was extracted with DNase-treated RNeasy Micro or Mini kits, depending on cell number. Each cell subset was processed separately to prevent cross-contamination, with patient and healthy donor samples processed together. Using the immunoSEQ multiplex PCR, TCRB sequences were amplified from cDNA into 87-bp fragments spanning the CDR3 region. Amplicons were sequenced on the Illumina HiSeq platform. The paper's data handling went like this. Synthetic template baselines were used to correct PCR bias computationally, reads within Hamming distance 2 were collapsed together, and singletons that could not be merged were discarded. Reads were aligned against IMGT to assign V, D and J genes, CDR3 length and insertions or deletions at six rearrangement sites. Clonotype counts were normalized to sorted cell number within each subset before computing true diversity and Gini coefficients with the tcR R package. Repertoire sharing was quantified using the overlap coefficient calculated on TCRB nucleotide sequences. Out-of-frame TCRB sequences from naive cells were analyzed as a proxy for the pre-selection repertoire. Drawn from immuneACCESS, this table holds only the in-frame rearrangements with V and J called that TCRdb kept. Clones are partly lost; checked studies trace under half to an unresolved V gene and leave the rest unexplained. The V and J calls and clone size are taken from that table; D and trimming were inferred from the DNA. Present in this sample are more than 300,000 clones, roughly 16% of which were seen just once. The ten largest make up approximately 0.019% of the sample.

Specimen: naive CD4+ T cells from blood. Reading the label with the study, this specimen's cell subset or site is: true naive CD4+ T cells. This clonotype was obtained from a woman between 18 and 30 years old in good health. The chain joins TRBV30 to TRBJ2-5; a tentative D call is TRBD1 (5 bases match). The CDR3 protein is CAWGQGAGQETQYF. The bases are TGTGCCTGGGGACAAGGGGCTGGGCAAGAGACCCAGTACTTC.